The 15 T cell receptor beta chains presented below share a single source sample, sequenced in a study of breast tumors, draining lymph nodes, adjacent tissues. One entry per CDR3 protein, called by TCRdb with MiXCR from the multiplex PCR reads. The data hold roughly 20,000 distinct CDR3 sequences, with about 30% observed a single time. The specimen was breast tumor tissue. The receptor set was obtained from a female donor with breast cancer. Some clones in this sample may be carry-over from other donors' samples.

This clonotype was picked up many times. CDR3 bases: TGTGCCAGCAGTACCAGCGGGGGGGACAGCCCGTTGGCAGATACGCAGTATTTT. It translates to CASSTSGGDSPLADTQYF. The chain couples TRBV6-6 to TRBJ2-3, with TRBD2 matching over 10 bases. The CDR3 is 18 residues long. Germline-derived CDR1 and CDR2 are MNHNY and SVGAGI (reference sequence). J lost 4 bases, V lost 5 bases, and 15 bases had no gene match.

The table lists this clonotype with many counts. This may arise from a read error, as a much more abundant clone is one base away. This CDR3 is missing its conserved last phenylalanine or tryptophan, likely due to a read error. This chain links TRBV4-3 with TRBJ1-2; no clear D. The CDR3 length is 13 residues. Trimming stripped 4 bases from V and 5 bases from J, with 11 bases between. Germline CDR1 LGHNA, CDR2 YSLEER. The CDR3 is CASSPQPHYGYTL. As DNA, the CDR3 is TGCGCCAGCAGCCCCCAACCCCATTATGGCTACACCCTC.

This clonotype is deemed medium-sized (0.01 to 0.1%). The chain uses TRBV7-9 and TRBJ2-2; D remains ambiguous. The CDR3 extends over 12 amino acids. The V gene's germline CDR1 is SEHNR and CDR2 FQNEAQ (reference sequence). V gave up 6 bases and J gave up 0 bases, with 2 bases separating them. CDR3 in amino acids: CASSTNTGELFF. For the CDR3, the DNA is TGTGCCAGCAGTACGAACACCGGGGAGCTGTTTTTT. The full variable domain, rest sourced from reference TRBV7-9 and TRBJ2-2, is DTGVSQNPRHKITKRGQNVTFRCDPISEHNRLYWYRQTLGQGPEFLTYFQNEAQLEKSRLLSDRFSAERPKGSFSTLEIQRTEQGDSAMYLCASSTNTGELFFGEGSRLTVL.

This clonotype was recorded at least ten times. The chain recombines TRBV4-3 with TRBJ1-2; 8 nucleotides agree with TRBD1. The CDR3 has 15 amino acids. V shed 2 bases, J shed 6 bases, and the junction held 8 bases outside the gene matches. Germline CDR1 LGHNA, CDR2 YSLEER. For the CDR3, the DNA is TGCGCCAGCAGCCAATGGACAGGGATAGGGGATGGCTACACCTTC. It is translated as CASSQWTGIGDGYTF.

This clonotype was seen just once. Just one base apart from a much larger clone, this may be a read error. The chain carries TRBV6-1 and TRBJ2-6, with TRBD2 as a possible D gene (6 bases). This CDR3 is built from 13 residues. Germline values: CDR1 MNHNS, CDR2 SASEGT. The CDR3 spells CAGRDSGANVLAF. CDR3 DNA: TGTGCCGGGCGGGACTCTGGGGCCAACGTCCTGGCTTTC.

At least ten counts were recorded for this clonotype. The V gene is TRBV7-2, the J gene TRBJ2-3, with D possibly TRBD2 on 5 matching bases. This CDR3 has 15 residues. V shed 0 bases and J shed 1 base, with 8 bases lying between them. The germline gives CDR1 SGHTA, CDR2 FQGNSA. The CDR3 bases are TGTGCCAGCAGCTTAGCGTGGGGAGGCACAGATACGCAGTATTTT. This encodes CASSLAWGGTDTQYF.

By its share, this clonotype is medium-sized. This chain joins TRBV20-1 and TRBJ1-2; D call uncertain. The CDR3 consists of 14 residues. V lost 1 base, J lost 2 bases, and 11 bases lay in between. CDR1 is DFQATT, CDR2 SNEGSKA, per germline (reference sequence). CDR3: CSARGVDRNYGYTF. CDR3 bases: TGCAGTGCTAGAGGTGTGGATAGGAACTATGGCTACACCTTC.

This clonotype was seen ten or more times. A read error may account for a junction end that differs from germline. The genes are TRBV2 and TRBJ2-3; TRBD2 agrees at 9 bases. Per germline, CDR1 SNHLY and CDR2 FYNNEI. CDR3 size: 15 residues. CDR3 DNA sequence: TGTGCCAGCAATGAAGTAGCGGGAGACACAGATACGCAGTATTTT. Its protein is CASNEVAGDTDTQYF.

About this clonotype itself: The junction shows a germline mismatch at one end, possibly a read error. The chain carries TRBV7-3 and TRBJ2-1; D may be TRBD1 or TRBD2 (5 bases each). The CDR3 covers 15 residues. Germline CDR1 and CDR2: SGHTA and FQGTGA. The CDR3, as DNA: TGTGCCAGCAGTCAGGACGGGACGCCGGCAAATGAGCAGCTCTTC. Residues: CASSQDGTPANEQLF.

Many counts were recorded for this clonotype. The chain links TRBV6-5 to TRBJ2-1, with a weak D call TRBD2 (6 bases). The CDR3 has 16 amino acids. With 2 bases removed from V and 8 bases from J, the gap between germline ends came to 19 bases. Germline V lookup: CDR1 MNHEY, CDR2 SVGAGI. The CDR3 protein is CASSYLGAGLSDEQFF. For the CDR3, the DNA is TGTGCCAGCAGTTACCTCGGGGCGGGACTTAGCGATGAGCAGTTCTTC.

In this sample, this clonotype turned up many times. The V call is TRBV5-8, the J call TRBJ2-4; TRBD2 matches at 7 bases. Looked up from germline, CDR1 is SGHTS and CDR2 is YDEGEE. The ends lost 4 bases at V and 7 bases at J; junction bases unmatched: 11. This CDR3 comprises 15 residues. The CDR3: CASSLTSDGGNIQYF. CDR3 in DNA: TGTGCCAGCAGCCTCACGTCGGACGGGGGGAACATTCAGTACTTC.

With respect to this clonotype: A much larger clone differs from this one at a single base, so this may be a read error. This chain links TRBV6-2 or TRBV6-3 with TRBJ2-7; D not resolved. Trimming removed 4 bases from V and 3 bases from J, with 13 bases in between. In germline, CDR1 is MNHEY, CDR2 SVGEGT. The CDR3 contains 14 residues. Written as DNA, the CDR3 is TGTGCCAGCAGTTCCTGGGCTATGCTCTACGAGCAGTACTTC. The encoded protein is CASSSWAMLYEQYF.

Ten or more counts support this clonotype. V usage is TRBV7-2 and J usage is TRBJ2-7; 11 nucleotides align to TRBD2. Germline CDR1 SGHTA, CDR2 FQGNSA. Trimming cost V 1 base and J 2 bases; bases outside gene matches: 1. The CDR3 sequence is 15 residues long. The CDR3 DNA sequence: TGTGCCAGCAGCTTAGGGGGACTAGCGGCCTACGAGCAGTACTTC. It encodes CASSLGGLAAYEQYF.

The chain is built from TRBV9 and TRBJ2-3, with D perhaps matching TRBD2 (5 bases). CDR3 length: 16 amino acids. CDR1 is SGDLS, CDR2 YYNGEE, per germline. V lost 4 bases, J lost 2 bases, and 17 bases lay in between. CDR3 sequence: CASSPGQASSTDTQYF. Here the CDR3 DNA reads TGTGCCAGCAGCCCGGGCCAGGCTAGCTCCACAGATACGCAGTATTTT.

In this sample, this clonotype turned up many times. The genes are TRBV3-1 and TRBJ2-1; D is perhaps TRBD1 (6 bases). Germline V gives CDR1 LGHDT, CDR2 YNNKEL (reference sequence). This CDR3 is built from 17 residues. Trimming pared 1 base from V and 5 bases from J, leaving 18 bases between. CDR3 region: CASSQGGQSRHHNEQFF. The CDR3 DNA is TGTGCCAGCAGCCAAGGGGGACAATCCCGGCACCACAATGAGCAGTTCTTC.